This T cell receptor (beta chain) was sequenced for a study of cytomegalovirus exposure and HLA in healthy donors. Broader study findings: In a later analysis, HLA-C alleles had the fewest associated TCRs, DRB1 alleles the most.

This clone has a single count. Its specificity is not known. After removal of 0 bases from V and 8 bases from J, the junction contained 1 base not matched to a gene. Germline loops: CDR1 GTSNPN, CDR2 SVGIG (reference sequence). This CDR3 region has 12 residues. PCR employed 60 Vbeta and 13 Jbeta primers. Assay: immunoSEQ multiplex PCR; the TCRdb copy retains only in-frame clones and omits some. The sample consists of under 200,000 clones, about 80% of them appearing once. The origin of this receptor is a man in his thirties or forties in good health and CMV-seronegative. The V and J genes are TRBV30 and TRBJ2-3, with TRBD2 identical over 8 bases. The sequenced material came from PBMCs. Here the CDR3 reads CAWSVGTSTQYF. CDR3 DNA: TGTGCCTGGAGTGTGGGGACTAGTACGCAGTATTTT.